This T cell receptor (beta chain) is from a study of radiation and T cells in renal cell carcinoma. The overall study: Nephrectomy followed 15 Gy stereotactic body radiation by 4 weeks.

Whole-study findings and limits: In blood, top tumor clones expanded by 2 weeks, shrinking by 4. Without pretreatment biopsies, baseline tumor clonotype presence was undetermined.

Time point meaning: baseline pretreatment blood. Indicated treatment: 15 Gy SBRT to primary tumor, nephrectomy 4 weeks later. The tumor was a clear cell renal cell carcinoma. The repertoire was sequenced with immunoSEQ multiplex PCR; TCRdb's copy has only in-frame clones and lacks some. The sample has roughly 150,000 clones, around 90% seen once. On this clone itself: Its antigen is undetermined.

Sequenced here: blood, sampled from a patient whose treatment included radiotherapy and nephrectomy. This receptor was taken from an older woman with renal cell carcinoma.

The DNA of the CDR3 is TGCAGCGTTGACAATCGACAGGGGGTTTCCTACAATGAGCAGTTCTTC. Translation: CSVDNRQGVSYNEQFF. The chain has TRBV29-1 and TRBJ2-1, with TRBD1 matching 9 bases. Germline V lookup: CDR1 SQVTM, CDR2 ANQGSEA. Trimming at V came to 3 bases and at J to 1 base, leaving 7 bases not matched to a gene. The CDR3 has 16 amino acids.